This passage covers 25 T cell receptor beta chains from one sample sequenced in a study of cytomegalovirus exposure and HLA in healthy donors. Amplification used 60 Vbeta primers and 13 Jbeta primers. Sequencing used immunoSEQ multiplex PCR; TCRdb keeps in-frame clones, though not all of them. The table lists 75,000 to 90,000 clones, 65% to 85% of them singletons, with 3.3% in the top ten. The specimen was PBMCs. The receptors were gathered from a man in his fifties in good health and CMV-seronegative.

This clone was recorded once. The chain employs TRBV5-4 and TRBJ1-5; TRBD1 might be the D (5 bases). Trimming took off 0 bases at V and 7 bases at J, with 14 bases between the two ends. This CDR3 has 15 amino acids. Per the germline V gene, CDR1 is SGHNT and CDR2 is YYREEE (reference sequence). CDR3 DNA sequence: TGTGCCAGCAGCTTGGGGCCGTTCGACAGCCAGCCCCAGCATTTT. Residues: CASSLGPFDSQPQHF.

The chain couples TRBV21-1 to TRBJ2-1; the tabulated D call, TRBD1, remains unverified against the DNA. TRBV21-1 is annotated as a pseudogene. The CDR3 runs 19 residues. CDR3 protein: CASSPPSPPSRRGYNEQFF. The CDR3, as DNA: TGTGCCAGCAGCCCACCAAGCCCCCCGTCCCGAAGGGGCTACAATGAGCAGTTCTTC.

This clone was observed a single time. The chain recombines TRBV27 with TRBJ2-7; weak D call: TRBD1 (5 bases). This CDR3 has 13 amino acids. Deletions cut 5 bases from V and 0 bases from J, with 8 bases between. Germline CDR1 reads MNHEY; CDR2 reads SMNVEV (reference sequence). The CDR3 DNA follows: TGTGCCAGCAGTCGACAGCGCTCCTACGAGCAGTACTTC. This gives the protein CASSRQRSYEQYF.

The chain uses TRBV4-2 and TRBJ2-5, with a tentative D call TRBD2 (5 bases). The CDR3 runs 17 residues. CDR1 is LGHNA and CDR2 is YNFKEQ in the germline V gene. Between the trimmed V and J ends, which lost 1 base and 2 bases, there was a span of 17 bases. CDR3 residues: CASSQVAIAPPQETQYF. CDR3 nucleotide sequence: TGTGCCAGCAGCCAAGTCGCAATAGCGCCACCTCAAGAGACCCAGTACTTC.

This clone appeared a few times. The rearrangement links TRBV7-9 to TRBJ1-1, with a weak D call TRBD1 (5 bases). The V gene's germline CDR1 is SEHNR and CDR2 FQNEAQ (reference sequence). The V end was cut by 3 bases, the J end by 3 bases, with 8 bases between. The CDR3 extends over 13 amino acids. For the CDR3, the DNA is TGTGCCAGCAGCTTGATCAGGGACACTGAAGCTTTCTTT. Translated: CASSLIRDTEAFF.

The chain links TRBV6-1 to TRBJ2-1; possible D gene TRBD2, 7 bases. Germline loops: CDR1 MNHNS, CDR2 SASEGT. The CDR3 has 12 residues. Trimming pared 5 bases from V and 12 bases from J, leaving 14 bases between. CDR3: CASSPRGGPQFF. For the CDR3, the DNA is TGTGCCAGCAGTCCTAGGGGGGGCCCGCAGTTCTTC.

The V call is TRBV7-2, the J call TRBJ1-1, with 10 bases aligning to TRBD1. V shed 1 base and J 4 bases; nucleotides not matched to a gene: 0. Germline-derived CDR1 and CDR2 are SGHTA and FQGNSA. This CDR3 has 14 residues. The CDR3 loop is CASSLGDRGTEAFF. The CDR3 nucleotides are TGTGCCAGCAGCTTAGGGGACAGGGGCACTGAAGCTTTCTTT. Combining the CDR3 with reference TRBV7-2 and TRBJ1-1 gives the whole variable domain GAGVSQSPSNKVTEKGKDVELRCDPISGHTALYWYRQSLGQGLEFLIYFQGNSAPDKSGLPSDRFSAERTGGSVSTLTIQRTQQEDSAVYLCASSLGDRGTEAFFGQGTRLTVV.

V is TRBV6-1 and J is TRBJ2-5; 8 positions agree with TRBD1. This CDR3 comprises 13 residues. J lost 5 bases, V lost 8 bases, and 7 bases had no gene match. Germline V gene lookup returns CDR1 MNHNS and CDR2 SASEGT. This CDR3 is CASSWDRLETQYF. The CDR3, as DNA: TGTGCCAGCTCTTGGGACAGGCTGGAGACCCAGTACTTC.

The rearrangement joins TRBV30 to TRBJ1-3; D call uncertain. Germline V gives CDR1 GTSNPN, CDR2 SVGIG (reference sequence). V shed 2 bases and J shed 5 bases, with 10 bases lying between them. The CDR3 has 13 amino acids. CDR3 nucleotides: TGTGCCTGGAGTAGAGTTGTTCGAAACACCATATATTTT. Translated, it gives CAWSRVVRNTIYF.

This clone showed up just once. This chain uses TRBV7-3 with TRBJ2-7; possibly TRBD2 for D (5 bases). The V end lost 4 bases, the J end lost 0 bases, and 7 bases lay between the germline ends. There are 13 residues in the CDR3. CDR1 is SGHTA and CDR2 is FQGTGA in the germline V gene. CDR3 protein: CASSSAGSYEQYF. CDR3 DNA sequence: TGTGCCAGCAGCTCCGCGGGCTCCTACGAGCAGTACTTC.

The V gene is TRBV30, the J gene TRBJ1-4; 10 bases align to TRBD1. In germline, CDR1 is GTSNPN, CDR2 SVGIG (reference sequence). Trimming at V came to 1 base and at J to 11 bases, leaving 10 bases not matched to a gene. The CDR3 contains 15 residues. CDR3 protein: CAWSAPGTGEWKLFF. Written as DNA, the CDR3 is TGTGCCTGGAGTGCCCCCGGGACAGGGGAGTGGAAACTGTTTTTT.

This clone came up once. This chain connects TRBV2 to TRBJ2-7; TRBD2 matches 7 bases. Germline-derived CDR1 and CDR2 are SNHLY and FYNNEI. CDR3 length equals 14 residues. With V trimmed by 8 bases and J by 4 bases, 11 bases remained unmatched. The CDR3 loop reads CASRMAGESYEQYF. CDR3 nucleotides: TGTGCCAGCCGGATGGCGGGGGAGTCGTACGAGCAGTACTTC.

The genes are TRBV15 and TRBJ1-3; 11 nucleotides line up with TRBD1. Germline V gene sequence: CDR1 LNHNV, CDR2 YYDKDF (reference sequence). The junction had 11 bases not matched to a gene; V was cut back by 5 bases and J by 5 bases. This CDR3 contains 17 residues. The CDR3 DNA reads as TGTGCCACCAGCGGCAGCCGGGACAGGGGGTCGAGAAACACCATATATTTT. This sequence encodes CATSGSRDRGSRNTIYF.

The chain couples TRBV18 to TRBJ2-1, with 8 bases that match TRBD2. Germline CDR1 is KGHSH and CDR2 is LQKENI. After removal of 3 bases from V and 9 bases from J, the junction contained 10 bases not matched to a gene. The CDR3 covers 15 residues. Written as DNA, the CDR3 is TGTGCCAGCTCACCCTTCGGGGGGGACGGAGTTGAGCAGTTCTTC. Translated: CASSPFGGDGVEQFF.

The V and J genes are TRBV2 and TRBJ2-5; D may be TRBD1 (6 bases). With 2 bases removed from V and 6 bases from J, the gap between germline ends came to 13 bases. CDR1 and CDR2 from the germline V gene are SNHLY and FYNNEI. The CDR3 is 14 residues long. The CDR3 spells CASSEMGASQTQYF. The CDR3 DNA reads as TGTGCCAGCAGTGAAATGGGGGCCTCTCAGACCCAGTACTTC.

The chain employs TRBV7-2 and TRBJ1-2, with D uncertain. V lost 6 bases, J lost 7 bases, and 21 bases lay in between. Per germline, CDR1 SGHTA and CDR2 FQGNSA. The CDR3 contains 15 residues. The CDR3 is CASRSTPRGGGGYTF. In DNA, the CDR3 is TGTGCCAGCAGATCAACTCCCAGAGGAGGTGGTGGCTACACCTTC.

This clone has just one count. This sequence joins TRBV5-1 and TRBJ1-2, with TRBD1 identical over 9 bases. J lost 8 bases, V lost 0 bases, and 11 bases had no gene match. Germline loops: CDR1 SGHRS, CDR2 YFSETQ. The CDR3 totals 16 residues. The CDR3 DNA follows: TGCGCCAGCAGCTTGGGGGGACAGGGTTTCCATCCGGGCTACACCTTC. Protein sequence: CASSLGGQGFHPGYTF.

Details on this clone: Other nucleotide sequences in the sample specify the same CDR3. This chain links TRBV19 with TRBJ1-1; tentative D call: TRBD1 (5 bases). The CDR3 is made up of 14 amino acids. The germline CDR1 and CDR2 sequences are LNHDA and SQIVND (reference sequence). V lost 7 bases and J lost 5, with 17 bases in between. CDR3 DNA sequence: TGTGCCAGTAACCTTGCAGGGCGGGGGACTGAAGCTTTCTTT. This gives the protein CASNLAGRGTEAFF.

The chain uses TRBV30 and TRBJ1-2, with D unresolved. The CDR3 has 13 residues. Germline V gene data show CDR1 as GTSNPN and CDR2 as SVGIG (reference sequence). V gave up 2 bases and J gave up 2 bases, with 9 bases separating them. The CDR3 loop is CAWSWSGNYGYTF. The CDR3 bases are TGTGCCTGGAGTTGGTCAGGAAACTATGGCTACACCTTC. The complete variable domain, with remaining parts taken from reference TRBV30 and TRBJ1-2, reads SQTIHQWPATLVQPVGSPLSLECTVEGTSNPNLYWYRQAAGRGLQLLFYSVGIGQISSEVPQNLSASRPQDRQFILSSKKLLLSDSGFYLCAWSWSGNYGYTFGSGTRLTVV.

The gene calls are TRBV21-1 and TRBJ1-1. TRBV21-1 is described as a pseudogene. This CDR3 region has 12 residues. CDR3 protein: CASSKGEGEAFF. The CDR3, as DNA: TGTGCCAGCAGCAAAGGCGAGGGAGAAGCTTTCTTT.

This CDR3 reads CAWNSGGRADTQYF. CDR3 bases: TGTGCCTGGAATTCGGGGGGCCGCGCAGATACGCAGTATTTT. The chain combines TRBV30 with TRBJ2-3, with D possibly TRBD2 on 7 matching bases. CDR1 and CDR2 from the germline V gene are GTSNPN and SVGIG (reference sequence). The CDR3 spans 14 residues. Between the trimmed V and J ends, which lost 4 bases and 4 bases, there was a span of 15 bases.

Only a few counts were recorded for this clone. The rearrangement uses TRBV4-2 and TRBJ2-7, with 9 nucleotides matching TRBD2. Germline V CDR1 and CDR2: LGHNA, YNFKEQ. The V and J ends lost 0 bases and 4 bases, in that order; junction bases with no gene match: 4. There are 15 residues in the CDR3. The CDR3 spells CASSQDPSGGYEQYF. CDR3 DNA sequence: TGTGCCAGCAGCCAAGATCCGAGCGGGGGGTACGAGCAGTACTTC.

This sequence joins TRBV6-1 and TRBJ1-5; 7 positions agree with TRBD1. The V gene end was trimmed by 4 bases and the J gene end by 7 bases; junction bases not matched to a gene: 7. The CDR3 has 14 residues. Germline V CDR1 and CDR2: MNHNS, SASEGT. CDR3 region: CASSAPGGMQPQHF. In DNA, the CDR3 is TGTGCCAGCAGTGCTCCAGGGGGAATGCAGCCCCAGCATTTT.

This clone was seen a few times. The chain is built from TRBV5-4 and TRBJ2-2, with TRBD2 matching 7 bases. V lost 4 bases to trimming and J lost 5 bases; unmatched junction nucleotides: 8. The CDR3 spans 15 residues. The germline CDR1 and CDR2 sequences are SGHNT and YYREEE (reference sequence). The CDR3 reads CASSLMGGRTGELFF. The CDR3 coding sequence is TGTGCCAGCAGCCTGATGGGGGGGAGGACCGGGGAGCTGTTTTTT.

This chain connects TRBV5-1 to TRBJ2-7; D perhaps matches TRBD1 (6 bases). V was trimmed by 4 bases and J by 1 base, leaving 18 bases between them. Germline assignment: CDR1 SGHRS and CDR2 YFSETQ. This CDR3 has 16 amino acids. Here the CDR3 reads CASSPRMGARSYEQYF. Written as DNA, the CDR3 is TGCGCCAGCAGCCCCCGGATGGGGGCAAGGTCCTACGAGCAGTACTTC. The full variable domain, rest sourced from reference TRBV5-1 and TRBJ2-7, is KAGVTQTPRYLIKTRGQQVTLSCSPISGHRSVSWYQQTPGQGLQFLFEYFSETQRNKGNFPGRFSGRQFSNSRSEMNVSTLELGDSALYLCASSPRMGARSYEQYFGPGTRLTVT.